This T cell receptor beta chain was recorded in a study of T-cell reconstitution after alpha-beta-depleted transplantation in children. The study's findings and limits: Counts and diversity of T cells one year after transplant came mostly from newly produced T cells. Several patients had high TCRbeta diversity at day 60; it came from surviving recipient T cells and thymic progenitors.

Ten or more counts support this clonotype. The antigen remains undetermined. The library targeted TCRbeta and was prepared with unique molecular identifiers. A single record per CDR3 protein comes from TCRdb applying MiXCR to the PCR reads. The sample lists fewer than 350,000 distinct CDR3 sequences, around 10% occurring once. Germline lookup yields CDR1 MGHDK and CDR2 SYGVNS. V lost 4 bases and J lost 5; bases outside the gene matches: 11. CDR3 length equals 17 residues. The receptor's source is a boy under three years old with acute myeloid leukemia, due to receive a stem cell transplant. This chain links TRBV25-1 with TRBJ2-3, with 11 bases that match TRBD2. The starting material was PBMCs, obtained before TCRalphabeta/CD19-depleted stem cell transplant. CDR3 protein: CASSVYTSGGPKDTQYF. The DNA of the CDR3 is TGTGCCAGCAGTGTTTATACTAGCGGGGGACCAAAAGATACGCAGTATTTT.